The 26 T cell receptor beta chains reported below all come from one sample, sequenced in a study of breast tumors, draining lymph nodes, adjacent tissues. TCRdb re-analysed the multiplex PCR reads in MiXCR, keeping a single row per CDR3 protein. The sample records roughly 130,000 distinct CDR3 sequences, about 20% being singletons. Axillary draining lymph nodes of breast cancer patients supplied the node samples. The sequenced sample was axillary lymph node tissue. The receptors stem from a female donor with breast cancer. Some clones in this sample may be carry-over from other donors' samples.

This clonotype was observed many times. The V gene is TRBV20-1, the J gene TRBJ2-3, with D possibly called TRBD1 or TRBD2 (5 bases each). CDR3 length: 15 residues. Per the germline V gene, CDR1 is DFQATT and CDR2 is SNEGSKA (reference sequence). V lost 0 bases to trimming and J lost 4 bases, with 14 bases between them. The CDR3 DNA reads TGCAGTGCTAGAGATATTGAGAGGGGTTCAGATACGCAGTATTTT. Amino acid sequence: CSARDIERGSDTQYF.

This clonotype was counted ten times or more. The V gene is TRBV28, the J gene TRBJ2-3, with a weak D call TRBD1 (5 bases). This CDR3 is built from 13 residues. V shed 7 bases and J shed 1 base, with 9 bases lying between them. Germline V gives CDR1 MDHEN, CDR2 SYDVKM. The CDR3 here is CASTGSGTDTQYF. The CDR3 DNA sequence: TGTGCCAGCACAGGGTCAGGCACAGATACGCAGTATTTT.

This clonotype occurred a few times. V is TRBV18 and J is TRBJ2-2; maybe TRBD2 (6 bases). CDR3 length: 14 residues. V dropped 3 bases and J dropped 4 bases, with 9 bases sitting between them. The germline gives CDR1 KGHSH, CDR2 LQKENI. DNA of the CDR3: TGTGCCAGCTCACCGTTGGGGGGCACCGGGGAGCTGTTTTTT. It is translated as CASSPLGGTGELFF.

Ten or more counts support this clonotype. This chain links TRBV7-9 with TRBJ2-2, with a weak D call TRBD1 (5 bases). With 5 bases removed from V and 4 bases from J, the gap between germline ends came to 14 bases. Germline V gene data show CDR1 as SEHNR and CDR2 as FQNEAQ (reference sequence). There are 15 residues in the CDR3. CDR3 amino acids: CASSGPRGFTGELFF. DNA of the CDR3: TGTGCCAGCAGCGGACCAAGGGGCTTCACCGGGGAGCTGTTTTTT.

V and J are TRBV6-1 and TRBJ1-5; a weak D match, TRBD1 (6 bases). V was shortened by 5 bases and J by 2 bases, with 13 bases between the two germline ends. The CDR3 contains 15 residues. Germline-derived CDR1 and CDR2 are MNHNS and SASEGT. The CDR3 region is CASSLRGAGNQPQHF. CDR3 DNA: TGTGCCAGCAGTCTTCGGGGGGCCGGCAATCAGCCCCAGCATTTT.

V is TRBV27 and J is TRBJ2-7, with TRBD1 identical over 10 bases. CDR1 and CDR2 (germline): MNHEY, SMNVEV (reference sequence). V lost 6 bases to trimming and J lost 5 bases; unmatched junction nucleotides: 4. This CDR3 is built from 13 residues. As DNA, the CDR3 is TGTGCCAGCAGGGACAGGGGGTTGAACGAGCAGTACTTC. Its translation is CASRDRGLNEQYF.

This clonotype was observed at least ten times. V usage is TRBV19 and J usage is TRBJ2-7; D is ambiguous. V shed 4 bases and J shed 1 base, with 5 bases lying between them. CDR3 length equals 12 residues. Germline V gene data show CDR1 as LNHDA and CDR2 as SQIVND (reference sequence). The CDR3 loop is CASSTPSYEQYF. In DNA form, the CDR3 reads TGTGCCAGTAGTACACCGTCCTACGAGCAGTACTTC.

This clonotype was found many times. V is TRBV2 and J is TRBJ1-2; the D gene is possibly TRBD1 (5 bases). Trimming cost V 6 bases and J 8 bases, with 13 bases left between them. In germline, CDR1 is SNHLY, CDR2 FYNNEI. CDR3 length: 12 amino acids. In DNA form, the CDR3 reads TGTGCCAGCAGGACAGAAGTAAGAGGCTACACCTTC. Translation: CASRTEVRGYTF.

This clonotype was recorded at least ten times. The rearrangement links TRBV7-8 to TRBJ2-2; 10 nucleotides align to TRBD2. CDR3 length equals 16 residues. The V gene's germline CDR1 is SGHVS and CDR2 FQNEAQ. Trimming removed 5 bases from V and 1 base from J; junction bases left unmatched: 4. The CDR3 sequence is CASSPRTSGNTGELFF. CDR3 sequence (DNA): TGTGCCAGCAGCCCAAGGACTAGCGGGAACACCGGGGAGCTGTTTTTT.

CDR3 region: CASAYRGTYEQYF. The CDR3 DNA reads TGTGCCAGCGCTTATAGGGGGACCTACGAGCAGTACTTC. The chain links TRBV6-5 to TRBJ2-7, with D possibly being TRBD1 (6 bases). CDR1 and CDR2 from the germline V gene are MNHEY and SVGAGI. The V and J ends lost 8 bases and 2 bases respectively, with 13 bases between them. This CDR3 region has 13 residues.

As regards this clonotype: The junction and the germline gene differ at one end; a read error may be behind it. CDR3 protein: CASSAGTSTGTQYF. CDR3 DNA sequence: TGCGCCAGCAGCGCCGGAACTAGCACAGGTACGCAGTATTTT. V and J are TRBV5-1 and TRBJ2-3, with D possibly being TRBD2 (6 bases). Looked up from germline, CDR1 is SGHRS and CDR2 is YFSETQ. This CDR3 is built from 14 residues.

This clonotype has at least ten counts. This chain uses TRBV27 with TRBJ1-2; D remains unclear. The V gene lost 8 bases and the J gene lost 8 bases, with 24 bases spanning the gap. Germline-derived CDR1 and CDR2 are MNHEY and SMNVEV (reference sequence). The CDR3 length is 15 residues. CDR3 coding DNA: TGTGCCAGCGGGGTACCAGAGTACGGAACTGGGGGCTACACCTTC. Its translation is CASGVPEYGTGGYTF.

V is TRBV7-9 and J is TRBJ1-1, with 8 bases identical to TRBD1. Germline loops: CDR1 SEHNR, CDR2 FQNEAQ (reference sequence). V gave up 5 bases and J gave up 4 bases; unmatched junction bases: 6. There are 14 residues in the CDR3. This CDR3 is CASSGWTGSTEAFF. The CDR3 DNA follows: TGTGCCAGCAGCGGGTGGACAGGGTCCACTGAAGCTTTCTTT. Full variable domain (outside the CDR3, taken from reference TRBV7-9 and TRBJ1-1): DTGVSQNPRHKITKRGQNVTFRCDPISEHNRLYWYRQTLGQGPEFLTYFQNEAQLEKSRLLSDRFSAERPKGSFSTLEIQRTEQGDSAMYLCASSGWTGSTEAFFGQGTRLTVV.

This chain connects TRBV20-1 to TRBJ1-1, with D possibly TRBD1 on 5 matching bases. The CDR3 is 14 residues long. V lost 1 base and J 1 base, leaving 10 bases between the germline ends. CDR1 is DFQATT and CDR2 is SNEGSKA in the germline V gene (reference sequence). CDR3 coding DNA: TGCAGTGCTAGAGCTGGACACCCGAACACTGAAGCTTTCTTT. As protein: CSARAGHPNTEAFF.

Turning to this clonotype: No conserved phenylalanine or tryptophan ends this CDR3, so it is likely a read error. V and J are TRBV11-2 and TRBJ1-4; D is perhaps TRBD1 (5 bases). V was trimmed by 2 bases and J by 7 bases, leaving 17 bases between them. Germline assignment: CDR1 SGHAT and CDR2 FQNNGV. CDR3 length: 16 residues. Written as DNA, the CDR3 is TGTGCCAGCAGCTTAAATGGGGGGTTAGGTGGTGAAAAACTGTTTTCT. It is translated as CASSLNGGLGGEKLFS.

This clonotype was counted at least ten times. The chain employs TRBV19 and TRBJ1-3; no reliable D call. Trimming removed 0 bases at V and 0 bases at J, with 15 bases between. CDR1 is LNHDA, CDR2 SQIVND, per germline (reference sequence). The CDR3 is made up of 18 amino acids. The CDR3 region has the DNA TGTGCCAGTAGTATAGATCAAGGACGGATCAACTCTGGAAACACCATATATTTT. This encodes CASSIDQGRINSGNTIYF.

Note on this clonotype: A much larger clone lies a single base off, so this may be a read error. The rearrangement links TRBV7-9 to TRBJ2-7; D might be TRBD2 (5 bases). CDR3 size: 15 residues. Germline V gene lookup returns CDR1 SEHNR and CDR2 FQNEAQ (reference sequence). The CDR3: CASSPHRELGYGQYF. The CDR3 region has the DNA TGTGCCAGCAGCCCCCACCGGGAACTCGGATACGGGCAGTACTTC. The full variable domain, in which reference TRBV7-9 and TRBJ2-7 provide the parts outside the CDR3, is DTGVSQNPRHKITKRGQNVTFRCDPISEHNRLYWYRQTLGQGPEFLTYFQNEAQLEKSRLLSDRFSAERPKGSFSTLEIQRTEQGDSAMYLCASSPHRELGYGQYFGPGTRLTVT.

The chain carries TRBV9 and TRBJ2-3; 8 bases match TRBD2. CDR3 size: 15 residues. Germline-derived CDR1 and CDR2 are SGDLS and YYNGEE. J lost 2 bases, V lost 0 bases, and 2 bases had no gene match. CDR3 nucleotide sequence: TGTGCCAGCAGCGTAGCGGGGGGGCTCACAGATACGCAGTATTTT. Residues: CASSVAGGLTDTQYF.

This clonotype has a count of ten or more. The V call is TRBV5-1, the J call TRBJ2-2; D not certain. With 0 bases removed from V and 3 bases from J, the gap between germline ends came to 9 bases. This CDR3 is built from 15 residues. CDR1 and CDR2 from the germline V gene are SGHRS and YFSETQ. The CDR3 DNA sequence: TGCGCCAGCAGCTTGGAGCCCTGGGACACCGGGGAGCTGTTTTTT. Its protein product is CASSLEPWDTGELFF.

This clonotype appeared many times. The CDR3 here is CSALKGTVNSPLHF. CDR3 in DNA: TGCAGTGCTTTGAAGGGGACAGTTAATTCACCCCTCCACTTT. The chain is built from TRBV20-1 and TRBJ1-6, with 7 nucleotides matching TRBD1. V shed 5 bases, J shed 6 bases, and the junction held 7 bases outside the gene matches. Germline V gene sequence: CDR1 DFQATT, CDR2 SNEGSKA (reference sequence). This CDR3 region has 14 residues.

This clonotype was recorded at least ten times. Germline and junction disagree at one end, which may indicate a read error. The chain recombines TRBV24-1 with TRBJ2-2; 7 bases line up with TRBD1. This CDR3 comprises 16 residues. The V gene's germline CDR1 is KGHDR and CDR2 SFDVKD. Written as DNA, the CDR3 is TGTGCCACCAGTGACCCGGGACAGTCGAACACCGAGGAGCTGTTTTTT. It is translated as CATSDPGQSNTEELFF.

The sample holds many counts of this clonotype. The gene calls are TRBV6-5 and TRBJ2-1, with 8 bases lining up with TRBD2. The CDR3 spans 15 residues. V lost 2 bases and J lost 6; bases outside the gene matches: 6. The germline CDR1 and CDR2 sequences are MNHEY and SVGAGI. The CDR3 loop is CASSYGREVSNEQFF. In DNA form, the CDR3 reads TGTGCCAGCAGTTACGGGCGGGAGGTATCCAATGAGCAGTTCTTC.

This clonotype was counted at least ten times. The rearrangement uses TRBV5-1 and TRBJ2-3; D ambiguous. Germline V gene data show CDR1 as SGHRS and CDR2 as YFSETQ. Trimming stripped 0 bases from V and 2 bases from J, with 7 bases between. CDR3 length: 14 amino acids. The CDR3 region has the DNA TGCGCCAGCAGCTTGGCCGACATCACAGATACGCAGTATTTT. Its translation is CASSLADITDTQYF.

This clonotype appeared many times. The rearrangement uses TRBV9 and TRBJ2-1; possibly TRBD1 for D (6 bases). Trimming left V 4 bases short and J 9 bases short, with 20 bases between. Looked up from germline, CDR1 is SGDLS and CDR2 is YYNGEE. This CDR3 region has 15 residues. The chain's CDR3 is CASSRWGQGRSEQFF. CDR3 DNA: TGTGCCAGCAGCCGCTGGGGGCAGGGTAGATCTGAGCAGTTCTTC.

The CDR3 here is CASSAYLANTGELFF. Here the CDR3 DNA reads TGTGCCAGCAGCGCTTACCTAGCGAACACCGGGGAGCTGTTTTTT. The chain has TRBV3-1 and TRBJ2-2, with unresolved D. Germline CDR1 LGHDT, CDR2 YNNKEL (reference sequence). V lost 5 bases and J lost 0, with 10 bases in between. The CDR3 length is 15 residues.

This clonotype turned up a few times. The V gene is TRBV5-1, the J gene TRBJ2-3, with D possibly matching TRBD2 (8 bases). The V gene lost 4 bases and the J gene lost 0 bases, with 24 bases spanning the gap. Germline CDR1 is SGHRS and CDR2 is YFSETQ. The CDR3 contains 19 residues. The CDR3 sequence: CASSQKGGQRGISTDTQYF. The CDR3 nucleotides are TGCGCCAGCAGCCAAAAAGGGGGCCAGCGGGGGATAAGCACAGATACGCAGTATTTT.